This entry features one TCR beta chain sequence. Germline V gene sequence: CDR1 GTSNPN, CDR2 SVGIG (reference sequence). Trimming pared 1 base from V and 1 base from J, leaving 7 bases between. This CDR3 has 13 amino acids. This entry belongs to a study of blood T cell repertoires in COVID-19. Study details: Some COVID-19 samples were acute and others convalescent; all came from the United States, Italy and Spain. T cells, B-cell-depleted T cells, or PBMCs supplied cDNA or gDNA.

As handled by the study authors: Quantification of nucleated cells was approximated via reference gene primer amplification. TCRdb keeps only in-frame clones here, not all; method: immunoSEQ multiplex PCR. The DNA was the basis for D and trimming; V, J and clone size are from that table. Counted here are around 140,000 clones, 84% occurring once; the ten biggest clones make up 10% to 13%. V is TRBV30 and J is TRBJ1-1; D is undetermined. Source material: peripheral blood. This clonotype was sampled from a man aged 60 to 69 with active or convalescent COVID-19. This chain's CDR3 is CAWSGASNTEAFF. CDR3 in DNA: TGTGCCTGGAGTGGAGCATCGAACACTGAAGCTTTCTTT.